The TCR beta chain under discussion was sequenced for a study of cytomegalovirus exposure and HLA in healthy donors. Findings and caveats of the study: Most TCR sequences were seen very rarely across donors, but some public TCRs occurred in many. Reportedly, diagnosis of cytomegalovirus status by the classifier showed high specificity and sensitivity.

The V end lost 3 bases, the J end lost 0 bases, and 8 bases lay between the germline ends. The CDR3 runs 14 residues. The germline V gene encodes CDR1 MNHEY and CDR2 SMNVEV (reference sequence). In the case of this clone: Its antigen is not identified.

Some clones are missing from TCRdb's copy, which holds only in-frame ones; the method was immunoSEQ multiplex PCR. The table includes over 150,000 clones, about nine tenths detected once. The rearrangement uses TRBV27 and TRBJ1-1; D possibly corresponds to TRBD1 (5 bases). This TCR came from a man between 18 and 29 years old in good health and CMV-seropositive. Sequencing was done on a sample of PBMCs. The CDR3 loop is CASSFRRVNTEAFF. The CDR3 bases are TGTGCCAGCAGTTTCCGCAGGGTGAACACTGAAGCTTTCTTT.